Each of the 23 T cell receptor beta chains below was sequenced from the same sample in a study of blood T cell repertoires in COVID-19. Here immunoSEQ multiplex PCR was the method, and the copy in TCRdb shows in-frame clones only, minus some. The top ten hold 7% to 8% of the sample, which has roughly 54,000 clones, 91% seen once. The sequenced material came from peripheral blood. The origin of the receptors is a woman aged 60-75 years with active or convalescent COVID-19.

This sequence joins TRBV5-4 and TRBJ2-1, with 8 bases that match TRBD2. The V segment lost 4 bases and the J segment 0 bases; nucleotides outside the gene matches: 6. Per the germline V gene, CDR1 is SGHNT and CDR2 is YYREEE (reference sequence). The CDR3 runs to 16 residues. CDR3 sequence reads: CASSVTGGGSYNEQFF. As DNA, the CDR3 is TGTGCCAGCAGCGTAACCGGGGGGGGCTCCTACAATGAGCAGTTCTTC.

The chain couples TRBV6-6 to TRBJ2-3; TRBD2 matches at 8 bases. Germline-derived CDR1 and CDR2 are MNHNY and SVGAGI (reference sequence). V shed 5 bases and J 2 bases; nucleotides not matched to a gene: 9. The CDR3 extends over 16 amino acids. CDR3 DNA sequence: TGTGCCAGCAGTCAGCGGGGGCAGGCTTCCACAGATACGCAGTATTTT. This translates into CASSQRGQASTDTQYF.

The chain combines TRBV9 with TRBJ2-1; 9 bases align to TRBD2. The CDR3 has 13 residues. In germline, CDR1 is SGDLS, CDR2 YYNGEE. V shed 6 bases, J shed 9 bases, and the junction held 7 bases outside the gene matches. CDR3 in amino acids: CASMGSGSFEQFF. The CDR3 DNA reads TGTGCCAGCATGGGTAGCGGGAGCTTTGAGCAGTTCTTC.

The chain combines TRBV2 with TRBJ1-1; the D is unclear. The CDR3 totals 16 residues. V lost 9 bases and J lost 0, with 20 bases in between. Germline-derived CDR1 and CDR2 are SNHLY and FYNNEI. CDR3: CASSSLLRSLNTEAFF. The CDR3 coding sequence is TGTGCCAGTTCCTCTCTCCTCAGGTCGCTGAACACTGAAGCTTTCTTT.

The chain links TRBV28 to TRBJ1-2, with 8 bases fitting TRBD1. The V gene's germline CDR1 is MDHEN and CDR2 SYDVKM. CDR3 size: 17 residues. The V gene end was trimmed by 4 bases and the J gene end by 0 bases; junction bases not matched to a gene: 10. The CDR3 region is CASSSGQGVGSNYGYTF. Here the CDR3 DNA reads TGTGCCAGCAGTTCAGGACAGGGTGTGGGATCTAACTATGGCTACACCTTC.

The chain recombines TRBV9 with TRBJ1-2; TRBD1 might be the D (5 bases). Trimming cost V 4 bases and J 2 bases, with 12 bases left between them. Germline CDR1 is SGDLS and CDR2 is YYNGEE. The CDR3 is 14 amino acids. CDR3 in DNA: TGTGCCAGCAGCCCCCTGACAGCGAACTATGGCTACACCTTC. It encodes CASSPLTANYGYTF.

The chain uses TRBV2 and TRBJ2-2; possible D gene TRBD2, 7 bases. Trimming cost V 7 bases and J 7 bases, with 16 bases left between them. Germline CDR1 and CDR2: SNHLY and FYNNEI. The CDR3 is 14 residues long. The CDR3 coding sequence is TGTGCCAGCACACCAGGGGAGGGGAGCGGGGAGCTGTTTTTT. It specifies CASTPGEGSGELFF.

This chain uses TRBV18 with TRBJ2-1; 13 nucleotides match TRBD2. With V trimmed by 0 bases and J by 4 bases, 6 bases remained unmatched. Looked up from germline, CDR1 is KGHSH and CDR2 is LQKENI. The CDR3 covers 18 residues. As DNA, the CDR3 is TGTGCCAGCTCACCACCCTTCACTAGCGGGGGGGAATACAATGAGCAGTTCTTC. This sequence encodes CASSPPFTSGGEYNEQFF.

This sequence joins TRBV11-2 and TRBJ1-1; 12 nucleotides agree with TRBD1. CDR1 is SGHAT and CDR2 is FQNNGV in the germline V gene. J gave up 1 base and V 6 bases, and 6 bases lay outside the gene matches. The CDR3 consists of 16 residues. The CDR3 here is CASSGTGGNKNTEAFF. The CDR3 DNA follows: TGTGCCAGCAGTGGGACAGGGGGCAATAAGAACACTGAAGCTTTCTTT.

The J gene is TRBJ1-5, the V gene TRBV6-5, with 8 bases matching TRBD1. This CDR3 is built from 14 residues. Unmatched junction bases numbered 5, after V lost 5 bases and J lost 5 bases. CDR1 is MNHEY, CDR2 SVGAGI, per germline. This CDR3 reads CASSIGQGDQPQHF. The CDR3 region has the DNA TGTGCCAGCAGTATCGGACAGGGAGATCAGCCCCAGCATTTT.

The chain uses TRBV11-3 and TRBJ2-7; TRBD2 might be the D (6 bases). Trimming removed 1 base from V and 6 bases from J, with 13 bases in between. CDR3 length equals 14 residues. Germline assignment: CDR1 SGHNT and CDR2 YENEEA. The CDR3 spells CASSLGGGDSEQYF. The CDR3 DNA follows: TGTGCCAGCAGCTTAGGGGGTGGGGACTCCGAGCAGTACTTC.

The rearrangement joins TRBV3-1 (or the pseudogene TRBV3-2) to TRBJ2-3; TRBD2 matches 11 bases. This CDR3 spans 17 amino acids. V lost 1 base to trimming and J lost 2 bases; unmatched junction nucleotides: 5. Germline CDR1 reads LGHDT; CDR2 reads YNNKEL (reference sequence). The CDR3 protein is CASSQVGLAENTDTQYF. CDR3 coding DNA: TGTGCCAGCAGCCAAGTGGGACTAGCGGAGAACACAGATACGCAGTATTTT.

The sample holds one count of this clone. CDR3 DNA: TGTGCCAGCAGTTACTCGAACAGGTTGGGAACTGAAGCTTTCTTT. Translation gives CASSYSNRLGTEAFF. The chain combines TRBV6-5 with TRBJ1-1; the D gene is possibly TRBD1 (5 bases). Trimming left V 0 bases short and J 5 bases short, with 13 bases between. The CDR3 covers 15 residues. In germline, CDR1 is MNHEY, CDR2 SVGAGI.

V is TRBV7-6 and J is TRBJ2-3; 8 bases line up with TRBD1. V shed 4 bases, J shed 1 base, and the junction held 10 bases outside the gene matches. Germline V gene sequence: CDR1 SGHVS, CDR2 FNYEAQ. The CDR3 is 17 residues long. The CDR3 DNA sequence: TGTGCCAGCAGCTACTCGACAGGGGACCAAGGCACAGATACGCAGTATTTT. Translated: CASSYSTGDQGTDTQYF.

The CDR3 loop reads CASNPAGGTPYGYTF. The CDR3, as DNA: TGTGCCAGCAACCCCGCAGGGGGCACCCCCTATGGCTACACCTTC. The V and J genes are TRBV7-2 and TRBJ1-2; 8 nucleotides match TRBD1. The V segment lost 7 bases and the J segment 4 bases; nucleotides outside the gene matches: 11. The V gene's germline CDR1 is SGHTA and CDR2 FQGNSA. There are 15 residues in the CDR3.

This chain uses TRBV30 with TRBJ2-1; 16 bases line up with TRBD2. CDR3 length: 18 residues. Unmatched junction bases numbered 4, after V lost 2 bases and J lost 0 bases. Germline V gene data show CDR1 as GTSNPN and CDR2 as SVGIG (reference sequence). CDR3 DNA: TGTGCCTGGAGTTTGGGACTAGCGGGAGGGAGCTCCTACAATGAGCAGTTCTTC. Its translation: CAWSLGLAGGSSYNEQFF.

The V call is TRBV5-6, the J call TRBJ1-5; 7 bases line up with TRBD1. Per the germline V gene, CDR1 is SGHDT and CDR2 is YYEEEE. J was trimmed by 0 bases and V by 3 bases; bases with no gene match: 6. This CDR3 has 16 residues. The CDR3 spells CASSSLGQNSNQPQHF. The CDR3 region has the DNA TGTGCCAGCAGCTCCTTGGGACAGAATAGCAATCAGCCCCAGCATTTT. Looking up the rest from reference TRBV5-6 and TRBJ1-5 gives the full variable domain: DAGVTQSPTHLIKTRGQQVTLRCSPKSGHDTVSWYQQALGQGPQFIFQYYEEEERQRGNFPDRFSGHQFPNYSSELNVNALLLGDSALYLCASSSLGQNSNQPQHFGDGTRLSIL.

Comment on this clone: The junction and the germline gene differ at one end; a read error may be behind it. V gene TRBV11-2 combines with J gene TRBJ1-2; 7 bases fit TRBD1. This CDR3 spans 12 amino acids. Germline V gene data show CDR1 as SGHAT and CDR2 as FQNNGV. The CDR3 spells CASSLDRVGYTF. The CDR3 bases are TGTGCCAGCAGCCTAGACAGGGTTGGCTACACCTTC.

The chain links TRBV14 to TRBJ2-6; 8 positions agree with TRBD1. Unmatched junction bases numbered 5, after V lost 0 bases and J lost 1 base. Germline lookup yields CDR1 SGHDN and CDR2 FVKESK. The CDR3 is 18 residues long. The CDR3 DNA is TGTGCCAGCAGCCAAGATTTAGGACAGGGATCTGGGGCCAACGTCCTGACTTTC. Translated, it gives CASSQDLGQGSGANVLTF.

This chain uses TRBV2 with TRBJ2-1; tentatively, D is TRBD2 (5 bases). The CDR3 spans 10 residues. Germline CDR1 and CDR2: SNHLY and FYNNEI. V lost 8 bases and J lost 7, with 6 bases in between. CDR3 in DNA: TGTGCCAGCGGAGGAAATGAGCAGTTCTTC. It codes for CASGGNEQFF.

The chain is built from TRBV28 and TRBJ1-5; D might be TRBD1 (5 bases). The CDR3 has 15 residues. The V gene's germline CDR1 is MDHEN and CDR2 SYDVKM. Trimming removed 10 bases at V and 3 bases at J, with 19 bases between. The CDR3 sequence is CATSLGGTLNQPQHF. In DNA, the CDR3 is TGTGCCACCTCGCTGGGGGGGACCCTCAATCAGCCCCAGCATTTT.

This chain uses TRBV7-9 with TRBJ2-2; weak D call: TRBD2 (5 bases). V shed 3 bases and J shed 5 bases, with 13 bases lying between them. This CDR3 comprises 15 residues. CDR1 is SEHNR and CDR2 is FQNEAQ in the germline V gene (reference sequence). The DNA for the CDR3 is TGTGCCAGCAGCTTCAAGGCAGGAGGAACCGGGGAGCTGTTTTTT. Translation gives CASSFKAGGTGELFF.

Comment on this clone: This likely comes from a read error, as the CDR3 has no conserved phenylalanine or tryptophan at its end. This chain uses TRBV7-9 with TRBJ1-2; 7 nucleotides match TRBD1. Germline values: CDR1 SEHNR, CDR2 FQNEAQ (reference sequence). The length of the CDR3 is 18 residues. The trim removed 0 bases at V and 1 base at J, leaving 11 bases unmatched. CDR3 DNA sequence: TGTGCCAGCAGCTTAGCGTGGGGAAGACAGGGAAGTAACTATGGCTACACCTCC. It translates to CASSLAWGRQGSNYGYTS.